These 16 T cell receptor beta chains originate from one sample sequenced in a study of cytomegalovirus exposure and HLA in healthy donors. 60 Vbeta and 13 Jbeta primers were used in PCR. Profiled with immunoSEQ multiplex PCR; TCRdb holds only in-frame clones, not every one. The repertoire holds about 110,000 clones, just over 70% seen once, with 0.65% to 0.85% in the top ten. Sequences were obtained from PBMCs. The source is a boy aged 10-17 years in good health and CMV-seronegative.

The V gene is TRBV4-3, the J gene TRBJ2-2; 12 bases map to TRBD1. V lost 3 bases to trimming and J lost 5 bases; unmatched junction nucleotides: 7. This CDR3 has 17 residues. The germline CDR1 and CDR2 sequences are LGHNA and YSLEER. The CDR3 DNA follows: TGCGCCAGCAGCCAGTCCCGGGACAGGGGGCGAACCGGGGAGCTGTTTTTT. It is translated as CASSQSRDRGRTGELFF.

This clone came up a few times. The chain uses TRBV30 and TRBJ2-7; possibly TRBD1 for D (6 bases). Germline CDR1 reads GTSNPN; CDR2 reads SVGIG (reference sequence). The CDR3 spans 14 residues. Trimming removed 4 bases at V and 2 bases at J, with 15 bases between. For the CDR3, the DNA is TGTGCCTGGACCCCACAGGGAACCACCTACGAGCAGTACTTC. It codes for CAWTPQGTTYEQYF. Using reference TRBV30 and TRBJ2-7 for the parts outside the CDR3, the full variable domain is SQTIHQWPATLVQPVGSPLSLECTVEGTSNPNLYWYRQAAGRGLQLLFYSVGIGQISSEVPQNLSASRPQDRQFILSSKKLLLSDSGFYLCAWTPQGTTYEQYFGPGTRLTVT.

J is TRBJ1-2 and V is TRBV19; 10 positions match TRBD1. The V and J ends lost 5 bases and 4 bases, in that order; junction bases with no gene match: 7. Germline assignment: CDR1 LNHDA and CDR2 SQIVND (reference sequence). This CDR3 has 15 amino acids. CDR3 nucleotide sequence: TGTGCCAGTAGTGATACCGGGACAGGGGTCTATGGCTACACCTTC. Translated: CASSDTGTGVYGYTF.

In nucleotides, the CDR3 is TGTGCCAGAAGCCCAGACAGGGGGGATCAGCCCCAGCATTTT. It yields the protein CARSPDRGDQPQHF. The V and J genes are TRBV5-3 and TRBJ1-5, with 9 bases matching TRBD1. TRBV5-3 is identified as an open reading frame with a role that is uncertain. This CDR3 comprises 14 residues. J lost 5 bases, V lost 4 bases, and 4 bases had no gene match.

Only a few counts were recorded for this clone. The V and J genes are TRBV4-1 and TRBJ2-3, with a weak D call TRBD2 (6 bases). The CDR3 is made up of 14 amino acids. The V and J ends lost 3 bases and 1 base respectively, with 8 bases between them. Germline V CDR1 and CDR2: MGHRA, YSYEKL. The CDR3 reads CASSQTGGTDTQYF. DNA for the CDR3: TGCGCCAGCAGCCAGACGGGGGGCACAGATACGCAGTATTTT.

CDR3 bases: TGCAGTGACCGACAGAACAATGAGCAGTTCTTC. As protein: CSDRQNNEQFF. The V call is TRBV29-1, the J call TRBJ2-1; a possible D gene is TRBD1 (5 bases). The V gene's germline CDR1 is SQVTM and CDR2 ANQGSEA. CDR3 length equals 11 residues.

This clone was counted once. This chain uses TRBV15 with TRBJ2-5; D perhaps matches TRBD2 (7 bases). The V end lost 3 bases, the J end lost 1 base, and 9 bases lay between the germline ends. Germline-derived CDR1 and CDR2 are LNHNV and YYDKDF (reference sequence). This CDR3 spans 14 amino acids. The CDR3 sequence: CATSRGGAQETQYF. The DNA of the CDR3 is TGTGCCACCAGCAGGGGGGGGGCCCAAGAGACCCAGTACTTC.

The chain joins TRBV5-6 to TRBJ1-6, with no clear D. CDR3 length equals 14 residues. Trimming removed 2 bases at V and 10 bases at J, with 13 bases between. Germline loops: CDR1 SGHDT, CDR2 YYEEEE. Written as DNA, the CDR3 is TGTGCCAGCAGCTTAGGAGGGTCGGGGTCACCCCTCCACTTT. Translating it yields CASSLGGSGSPLHF.

This chain links TRBV6-5 with TRBJ1-4; D unresolved. Trimming left V 1 base short and J 4 bases short, with 10 bases between. This CDR3 is built from 15 residues. From germline, CDR1 is MNHEY and CDR2 SVGAGI. As DNA, the CDR3 is TGTGCCAGCAGTTACTACGGAGGCGGTAATGAAAAACTGTTTTTT. This codes for CASSYYGGGNEKLFF.

This clone was seen just once. The J gene is TRBJ1-5, the V gene TRBV7-9; 11 bases match TRBD1. Germline CDR1 SEHNR, CDR2 FQNEAQ (reference sequence). This CDR3 is 17 amino acids long. Trimming took 3 bases from V and 1 from J; bases not matched to a gene: 5. CDR3 coding DNA: TGTGCCAGCAGCTTGGATGGGGACAGGGGGAGCAATCAGCCCCAGCATTTT. As protein: CASSLDGDRGSNQPQHF.

V usage is TRBV19 and J usage is TRBJ1-5; 7 bases fit TRBD1. This CDR3 has 14 amino acids. J was trimmed by 1 base and V by 6 bases; bases with no gene match: 3. Looked up from germline, CDR1 is LNHDA and CDR2 is SQIVND (reference sequence). The CDR3 nucleotides read TGTGCCAGTAGGTCAGGGGGGAGCAATCAGCCCCAGCATTTT. Translated: CASRSGGSNQPQHF. Full variable domain (rest looked up from reference TRBV19 and TRBJ1-5): DGGITQSPKYLFRKEGQNVTLSCEQNLNHDAMYWYRQDPGQGLRLIYYSQIVNDFQKGDIAEGYSVSREKKESFPLTVTSAQKNPTAFYLCASRSGGSNQPQHFGDGTRLSIL.

CDR3 nucleotide sequence: TGTGCCTGGAACCCTAGCGGGTCCTACGAGCAGTACTTC. This gives the protein CAWNPSGSYEQYF. The V gene is TRBV30, the J gene TRBJ2-7; 8 positions agree with TRBD2. CDR3 size: 13 residues. Germline values: CDR1 GTSNPN, CDR2 SVGIG (reference sequence). Trimming took 4 bases from V and 1 from J; bases not matched to a gene: 3.

The chain carries TRBV19 and TRBJ2-7; 12 nucleotides align to TRBD2. The CDR3 contains 14 residues. Germline-derived CDR1 and CDR2 are LNHDA and SQIVND (reference sequence). The J segment lost 3 bases and the V segment lost 4 bases, leaving 1 base of the junction unmatched. CDR3 protein: CASSRLAGVYEQYF. Here the CDR3 DNA reads TGTGCCAGTAGTAGACTAGCGGGAGTCTACGAGCAGTACTTC.

The genes are TRBV7-9 and TRBJ2-5, with TRBD2 identical over 7 bases. The junction had 3 bases not matched to a gene; V was cut back by 5 bases and J by 3 bases. In germline, CDR1 is SEHNR, CDR2 FQNEAQ (reference sequence). CDR3 length equals 13 residues. Here the CDR3 reads CASSPLAEETQYF. CDR3 nucleotide sequence: TGTGCCAGCAGCCCCCTAGCGGAAGAGACCCAGTACTTC.

This clone was observed a handful of times. This sequence joins TRBV27 and TRBJ1-1, with TRBD1 identical over 11 bases. This CDR3 is 14 amino acids long. Trimming removed 4 bases from V and 5 bases from J; junction bases left unmatched: 3. Germline V gene sequence: CDR1 MNHEY, CDR2 SMNVEV (reference sequence). DNA for the CDR3: TGTGCCAGCAGTTGGGACAGGGGGGGAACTGAAGCTTTCTTT. It codes for CASSWDRGGTEAFF.

The chain uses TRBV4-2 and TRBJ2-1, with 7 bases identical to TRBD2. Germline V gene data show CDR1 as LGHNA and CDR2 as YNFKEQ. This CDR3 has 14 amino acids. J was trimmed by 2 bases and V by 11 bases; bases with no gene match: 9. The CDR3 loop reads CASSAGVTYNEQFF. CDR3 nucleotides: TGTGCCTCCTCTGCGGGAGTCACCTACAATGAGCAGTTCTTC.